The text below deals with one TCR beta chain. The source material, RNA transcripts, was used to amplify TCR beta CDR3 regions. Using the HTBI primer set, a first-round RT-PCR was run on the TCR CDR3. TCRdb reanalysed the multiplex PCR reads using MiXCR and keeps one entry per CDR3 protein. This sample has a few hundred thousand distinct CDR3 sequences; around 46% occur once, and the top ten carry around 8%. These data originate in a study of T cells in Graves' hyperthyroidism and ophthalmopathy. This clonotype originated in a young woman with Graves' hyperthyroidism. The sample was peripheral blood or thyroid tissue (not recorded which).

The CDR3 region is CSVVVRGGANIQYF. CDR3 DNA: TGCAGCGTTGTTGTACGGGGAGGGGCAAACATTCAGTACTTC. V is TRBV29-1 and J is TRBJ2-4; 7 bases map to TRBD2. This CDR3 is built from 14 residues. From germline, CDR1 is SQVTM and CDR2 ANQGSEA. V gave up 4 bases and J gave up 6 bases; unmatched junction bases: 9.